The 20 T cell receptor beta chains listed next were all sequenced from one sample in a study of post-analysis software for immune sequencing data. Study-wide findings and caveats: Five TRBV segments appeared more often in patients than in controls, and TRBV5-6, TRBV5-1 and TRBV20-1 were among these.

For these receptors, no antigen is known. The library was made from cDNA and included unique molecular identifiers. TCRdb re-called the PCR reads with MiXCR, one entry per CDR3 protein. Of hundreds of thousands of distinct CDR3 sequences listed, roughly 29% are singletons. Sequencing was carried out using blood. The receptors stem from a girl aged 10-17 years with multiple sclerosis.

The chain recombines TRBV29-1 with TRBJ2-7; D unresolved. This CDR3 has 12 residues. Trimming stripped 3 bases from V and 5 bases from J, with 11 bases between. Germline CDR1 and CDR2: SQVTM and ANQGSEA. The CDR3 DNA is TGCAGCGTTGAGGTTGGTCCGAACGAGCAGTACTTC. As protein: CSVEVGPNEQYF.

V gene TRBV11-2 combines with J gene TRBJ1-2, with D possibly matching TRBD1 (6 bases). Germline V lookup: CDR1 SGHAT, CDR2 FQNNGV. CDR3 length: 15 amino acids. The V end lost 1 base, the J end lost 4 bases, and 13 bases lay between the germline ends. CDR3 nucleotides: TGTGCCAGCAGCTTAGTTTCAGGGGCGCCCTATGGCTACACCTTC. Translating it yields CASSLVSGAPYGYTF. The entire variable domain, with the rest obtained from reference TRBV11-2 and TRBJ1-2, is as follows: EAGVAQSPRYKIIEKRQSVAFWCNPISGHATLYWYQQILGQGPKLLIQFQNNGVVDDSQLPKDRFSAERLKGVDSTLKIQPAKLEDSAVYLCASSLVSGAPYGYTFGSGTRLTVV.

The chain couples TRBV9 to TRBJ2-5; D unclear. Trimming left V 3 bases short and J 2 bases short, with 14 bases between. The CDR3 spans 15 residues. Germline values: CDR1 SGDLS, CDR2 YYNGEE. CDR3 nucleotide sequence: TGTGCCAGCAGCGAGGCCGCAGCCCCGCAAGAGACCCAGTACTTC. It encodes CASSEAAAPQETQYF.

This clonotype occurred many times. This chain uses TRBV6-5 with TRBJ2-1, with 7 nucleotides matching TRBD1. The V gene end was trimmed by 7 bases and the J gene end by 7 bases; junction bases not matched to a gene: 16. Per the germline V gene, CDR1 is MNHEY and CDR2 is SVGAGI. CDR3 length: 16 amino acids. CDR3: CASTTEGALRINEQFF. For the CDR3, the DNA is TGTGCCAGCACCACCGAGGGGGCCCTCCGGATAAATGAGCAGTTCTTC.

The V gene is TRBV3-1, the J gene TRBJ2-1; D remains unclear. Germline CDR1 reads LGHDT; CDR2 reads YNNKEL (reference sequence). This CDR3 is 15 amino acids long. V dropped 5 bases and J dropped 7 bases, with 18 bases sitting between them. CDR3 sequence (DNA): TGTGCCAGCAGCATTAGCCCCGGTGCGCAAAATGAGCAGTTCTTC. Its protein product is CASSISPGAQNEQFF.

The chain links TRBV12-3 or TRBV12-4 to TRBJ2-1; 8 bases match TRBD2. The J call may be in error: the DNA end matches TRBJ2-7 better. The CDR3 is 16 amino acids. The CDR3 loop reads CASSPSPPGGGNEQYF. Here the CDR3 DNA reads TGTGCCAGCAGTCCAAGCCCACCGGGAGGGGGAAATGAGCAGTACTTC.

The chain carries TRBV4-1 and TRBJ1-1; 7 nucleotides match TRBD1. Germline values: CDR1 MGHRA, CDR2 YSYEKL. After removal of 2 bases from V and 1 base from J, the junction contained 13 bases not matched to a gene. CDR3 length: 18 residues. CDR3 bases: TGCGCCAGCAGCCAACAAACCCTTAGACAGGGCGGGAACACTGAAGCTTTCTTT. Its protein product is CASSQQTLRQGGNTEAFF.

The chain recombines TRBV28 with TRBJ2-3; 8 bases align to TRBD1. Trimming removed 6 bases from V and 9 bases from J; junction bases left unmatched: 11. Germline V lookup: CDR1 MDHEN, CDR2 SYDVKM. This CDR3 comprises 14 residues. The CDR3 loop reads CASRIRGREFTQYF. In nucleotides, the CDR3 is TGTGCCAGCAGGATCAGGGGGCGAGAGTTCACGCAGTATTTT. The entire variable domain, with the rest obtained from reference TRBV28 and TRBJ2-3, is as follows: DVKVTQSSRYLVKRTGEKVFLECVQDMDHENMFWYRQDPGLGLRLIYFSYDVKMKEKGDIPEGYSVSREKKERFSLILESASTNQTSMYLCASRIRGREFTQYFGPGTRLTVL.

CDR3 sequence: CSADKLAGRYYEQYF. CDR3 bases: TGCAGTGCGGATAAACTAGCGGGACGATACTACGAGCAGTACTTC. V gene TRBV20-1 combines with J gene TRBJ2-7; 10 positions agree with TRBD2. V gave up 6 bases and J gave up 3 bases; unmatched junction bases: 11. The CDR3 spans 15 residues. Germline CDR1 reads DFQATT; CDR2 reads SNEGSKA (reference sequence).

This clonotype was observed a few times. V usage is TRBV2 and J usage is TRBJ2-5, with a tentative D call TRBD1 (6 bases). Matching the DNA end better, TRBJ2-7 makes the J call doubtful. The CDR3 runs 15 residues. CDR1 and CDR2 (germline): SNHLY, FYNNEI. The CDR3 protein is CASSASGTPDYEQYF. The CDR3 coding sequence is TGTGCCAGCAGTGCTAGTGGGACACCAGATTACGAGCAGTACTTC.

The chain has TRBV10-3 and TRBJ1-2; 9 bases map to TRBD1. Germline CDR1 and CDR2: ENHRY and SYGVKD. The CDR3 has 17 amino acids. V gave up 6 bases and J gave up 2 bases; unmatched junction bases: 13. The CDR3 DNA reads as TGTGCCATCAGGGTTGGACAGGGGACTGGCGGAAACTATGGCTACACCTTC. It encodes CAIRVGQGTGGNYGYTF.

CDR3 sequence reads: CASIPHEAYNEQFF. The CDR3, as DNA: TGTGCCAGCATACCGCACGAGGCCTACAATGAGCAGTTCTTC. The genes are TRBV7-8 and TRBJ2-1; no firm D call. Germline V gene sequence: CDR1 SGHVS, CDR2 FQNEAQ. CDR3 length: 14 amino acids. V lost 7 bases, J lost 2 bases, and 12 bases lay in between.

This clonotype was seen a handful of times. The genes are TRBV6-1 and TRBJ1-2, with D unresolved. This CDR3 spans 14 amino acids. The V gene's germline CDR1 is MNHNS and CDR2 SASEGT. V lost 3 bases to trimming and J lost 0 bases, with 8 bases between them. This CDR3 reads CASSDGPTNYGYTF. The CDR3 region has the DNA TGTGCCAGCAGTGACGGACCGACTAACTATGGCTACACCTTC.

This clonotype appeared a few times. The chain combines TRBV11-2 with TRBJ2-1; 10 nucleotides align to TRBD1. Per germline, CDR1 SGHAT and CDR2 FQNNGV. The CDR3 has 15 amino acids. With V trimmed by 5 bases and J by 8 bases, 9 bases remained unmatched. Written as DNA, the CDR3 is TGTGCCAGCAGCAAGCACGGGACAGGGGACGATGAGCAGTTCTTC. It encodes CASSKHGTGDDEQFF. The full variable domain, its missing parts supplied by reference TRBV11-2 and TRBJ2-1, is EAGVAQSPRYKIIEKRQSVAFWCNPISGHATLYWYQQILGQGPKLLIQFQNNGVVDDSQLPKDRFSAERLKGVDSTLKIQPAKLEDSAVYLCASSKHGTGDDEQFFGPGTRLTVL.

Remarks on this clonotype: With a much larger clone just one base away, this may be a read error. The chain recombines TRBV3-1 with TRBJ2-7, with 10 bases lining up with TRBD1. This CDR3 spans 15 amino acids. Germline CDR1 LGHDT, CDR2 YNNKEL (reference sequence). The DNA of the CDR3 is TGTGCCGGCAGCCAACCGGGACAGGGGCTGAACGAGCAGTACTTC. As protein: CAGSQPGQGLNEQYF.

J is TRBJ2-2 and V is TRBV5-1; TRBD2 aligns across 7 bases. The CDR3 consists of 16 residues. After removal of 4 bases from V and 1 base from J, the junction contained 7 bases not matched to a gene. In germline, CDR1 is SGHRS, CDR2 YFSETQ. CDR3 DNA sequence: TGCGCCAGCAGCATCGTAGCGGGTCAGAACACCGGGGAGCTGTTTTTT. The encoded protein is CASSIVAGQNTGELFF.

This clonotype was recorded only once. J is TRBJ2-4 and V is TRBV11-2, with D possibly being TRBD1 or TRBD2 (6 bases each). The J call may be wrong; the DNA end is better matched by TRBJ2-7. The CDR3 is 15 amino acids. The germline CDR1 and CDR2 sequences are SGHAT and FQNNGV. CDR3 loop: CASSKLRGAHYEQYF. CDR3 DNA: TGTGCCAGCAGCAAACTAAGGGGGGCTCACTACGAGCAGTACTTC.

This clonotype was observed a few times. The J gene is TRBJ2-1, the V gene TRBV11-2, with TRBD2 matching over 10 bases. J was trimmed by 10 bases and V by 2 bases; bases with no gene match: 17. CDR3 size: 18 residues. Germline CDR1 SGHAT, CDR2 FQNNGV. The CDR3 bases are TGTGCCAGCAGCTTACTATTCAAAAGCGGGAGGGCAGCTAGGGAGCAGTTCTTC. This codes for CASSLLFKSGRAAREQFF. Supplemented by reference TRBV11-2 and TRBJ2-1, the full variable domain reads EAGVAQSPRYKIIEKRQSVAFWCNPISGHATLYWYQQILGQGPKLLIQFQNNGVVDDSQLPKDRFSAERLKGVDSTLKIQPAKLEDSAVYLCASSLLFKSGRAAREQFFGPGTRLTVL.

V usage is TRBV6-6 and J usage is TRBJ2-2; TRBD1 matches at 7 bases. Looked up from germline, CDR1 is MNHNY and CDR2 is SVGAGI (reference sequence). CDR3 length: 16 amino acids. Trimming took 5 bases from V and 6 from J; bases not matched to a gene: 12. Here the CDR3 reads CASSNLRPTGSGELFF. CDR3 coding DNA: TGTGCCAGCAGTAACCTGCGCCCGACAGGGTCCGGGGAGCTGTTTTTT.

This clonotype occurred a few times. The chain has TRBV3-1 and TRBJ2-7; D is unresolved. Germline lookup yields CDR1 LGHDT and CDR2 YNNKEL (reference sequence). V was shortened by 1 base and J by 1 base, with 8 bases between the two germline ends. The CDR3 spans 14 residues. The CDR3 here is CASSQVVGSYEQYF. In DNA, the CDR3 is TGTGCCAGCAGCCAAGTAGTAGGGTCCTACGAGCAGTACTTC.